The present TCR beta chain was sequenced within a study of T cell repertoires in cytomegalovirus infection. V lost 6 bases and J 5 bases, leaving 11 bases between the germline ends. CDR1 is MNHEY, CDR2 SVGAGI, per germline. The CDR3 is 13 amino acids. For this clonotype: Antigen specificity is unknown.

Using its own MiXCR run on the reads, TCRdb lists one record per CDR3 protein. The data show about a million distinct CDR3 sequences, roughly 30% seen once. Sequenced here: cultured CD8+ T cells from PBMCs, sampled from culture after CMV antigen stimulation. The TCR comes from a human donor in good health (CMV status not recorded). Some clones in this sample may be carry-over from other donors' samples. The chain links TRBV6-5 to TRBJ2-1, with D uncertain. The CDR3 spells CASSYTMNNEQFF. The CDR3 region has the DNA TGTGCCAGCAGCTATACTATGAACAATGAGCAGTTCTTC.